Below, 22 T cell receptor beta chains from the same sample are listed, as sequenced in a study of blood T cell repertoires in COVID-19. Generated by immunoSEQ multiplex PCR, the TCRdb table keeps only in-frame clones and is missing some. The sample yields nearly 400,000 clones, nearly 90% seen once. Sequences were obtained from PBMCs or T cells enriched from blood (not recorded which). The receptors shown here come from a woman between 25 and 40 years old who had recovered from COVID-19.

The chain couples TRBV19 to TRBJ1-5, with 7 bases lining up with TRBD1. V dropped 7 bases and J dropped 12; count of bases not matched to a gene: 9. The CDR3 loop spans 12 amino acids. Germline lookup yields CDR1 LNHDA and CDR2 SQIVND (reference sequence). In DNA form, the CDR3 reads TGTGCCAGTACCTCATACCGGGACAGCCAGCATTTT. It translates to CASTSYRDSQHF.

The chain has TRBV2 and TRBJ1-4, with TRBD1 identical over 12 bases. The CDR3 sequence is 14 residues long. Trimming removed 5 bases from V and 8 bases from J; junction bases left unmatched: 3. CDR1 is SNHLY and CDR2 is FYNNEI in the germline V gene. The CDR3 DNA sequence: TGTGCCAGCAGTTCCGGGACAGGGGGCGAAAAACTGTTTTTT. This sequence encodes CASSSGTGGEKLFF.

This CDR3 is CASSEGGTPYEQYF. The CDR3 nucleotides read TGTGCCAGCAGCGAGGGGGGGACCCCCTACGAGCAGTACTTC. The rearrangement joins TRBV13 to TRBJ2-7, with a possible D match to TRBD2 (7 bases). The CDR3 has 14 amino acids. The germline gives CDR1 PRHDT, CDR2 FYEKMQ (reference sequence). The V end lost 5 bases, the J end lost 2 bases, and 13 bases lay between the germline ends. The variable domain in full, with the rest retrieved from reference TRBV13 and TRBJ2-7, is AAGVIQSPRHLIKEKRETATLKCYPIPRHDTVYWYQQGPGQDPQFLISFYEKMQSDKGSIPDRFSAQQFSDYHSELNMSSLELGDSALYFCASSEGGTPYEQYFGPGTRLTVT.

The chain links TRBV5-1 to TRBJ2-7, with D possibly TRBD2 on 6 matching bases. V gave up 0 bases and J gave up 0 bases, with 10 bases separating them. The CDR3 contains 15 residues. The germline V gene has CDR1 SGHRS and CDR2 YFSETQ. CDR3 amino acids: CASSLVFGSSYEQYF. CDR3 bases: TGCGCCAGCAGCTTGGTGTTCGGGAGCTCCTACGAGCAGTACTTC.

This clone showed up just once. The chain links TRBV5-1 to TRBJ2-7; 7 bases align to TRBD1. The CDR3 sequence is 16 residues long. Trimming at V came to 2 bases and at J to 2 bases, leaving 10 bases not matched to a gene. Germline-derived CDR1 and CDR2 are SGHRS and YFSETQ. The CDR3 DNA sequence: TGCGCCAGCAGCTTATGGACGGGACAGACCACCTACGAGCAGTACTTC. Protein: CASSLWTGQTTYEQYF.

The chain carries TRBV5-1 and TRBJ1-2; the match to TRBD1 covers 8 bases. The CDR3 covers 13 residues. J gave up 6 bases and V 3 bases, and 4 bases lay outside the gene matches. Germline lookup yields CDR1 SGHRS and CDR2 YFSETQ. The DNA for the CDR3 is TGCGCCAGCAGCTCAGGACAGGGTCATGGCTACACCTTC. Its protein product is CASSSGQGHGYTF.

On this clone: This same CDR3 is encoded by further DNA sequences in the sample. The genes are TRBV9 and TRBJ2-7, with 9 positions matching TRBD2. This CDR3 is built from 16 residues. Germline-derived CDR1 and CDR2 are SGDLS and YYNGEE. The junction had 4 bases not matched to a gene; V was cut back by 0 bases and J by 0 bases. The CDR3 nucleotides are TGTGCCAGCAGCGTAGGGGGTAGCGGGAGCTCCTACGAGCAGTACTTC. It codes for CASSVGGSGSSYEQYF.

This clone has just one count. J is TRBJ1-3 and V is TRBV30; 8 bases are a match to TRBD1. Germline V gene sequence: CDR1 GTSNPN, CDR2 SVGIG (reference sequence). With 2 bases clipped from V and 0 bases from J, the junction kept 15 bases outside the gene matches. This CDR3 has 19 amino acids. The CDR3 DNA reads TGTGCCTGGAGTTGGGTGTTTTTCCAGGGGGCTTCCTCTGGAAACACCATATATTTT. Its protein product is CAWSWVFFQGASSGNTIYF.

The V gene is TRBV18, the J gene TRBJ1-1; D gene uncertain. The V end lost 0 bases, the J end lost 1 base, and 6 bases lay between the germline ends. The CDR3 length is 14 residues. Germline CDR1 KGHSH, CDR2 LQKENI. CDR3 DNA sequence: TGTGCCAGCTCACCACCTCGAGAGAACACTGAAGCTTTCTTT. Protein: CASSPPRENTEAFF.

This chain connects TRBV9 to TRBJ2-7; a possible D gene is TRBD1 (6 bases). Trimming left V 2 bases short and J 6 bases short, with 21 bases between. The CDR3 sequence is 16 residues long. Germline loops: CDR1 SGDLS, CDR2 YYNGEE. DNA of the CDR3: TGTGCCAGCAGCGTTTCTGGGAGACAGGACTTTGGCGAGCAGTACTTC. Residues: CASSVSGRQDFGEQYF. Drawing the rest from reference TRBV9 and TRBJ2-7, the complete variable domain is DSGVTQTPKHLITATGQRVTLRCSPRSGDLSVYWYQQSLDQGLQFLIQYYNGEERAKGNILERFSAQQFPDLHSELNLSSLELGDSALYFCASSVSGRQDFGEQYFGPGTRLTVT.

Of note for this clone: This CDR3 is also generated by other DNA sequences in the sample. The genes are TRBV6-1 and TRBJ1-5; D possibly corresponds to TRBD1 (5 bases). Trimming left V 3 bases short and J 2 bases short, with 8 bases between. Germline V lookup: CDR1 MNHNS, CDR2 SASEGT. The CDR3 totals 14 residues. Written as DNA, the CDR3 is TGTGCCAGCAGTGAGGGGGGAGGCAATCAGCCCCAGCATTTT. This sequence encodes CASSEGGGNQPQHF.

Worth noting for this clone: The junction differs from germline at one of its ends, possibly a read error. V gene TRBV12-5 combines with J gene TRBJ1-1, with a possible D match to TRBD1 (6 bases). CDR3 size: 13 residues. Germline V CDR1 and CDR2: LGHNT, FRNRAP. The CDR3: CASGFVQGNEVFF. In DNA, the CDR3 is TGTGCTAGTGGTTTCGTCCAGGGGAATGAAGTTTTCTTT.

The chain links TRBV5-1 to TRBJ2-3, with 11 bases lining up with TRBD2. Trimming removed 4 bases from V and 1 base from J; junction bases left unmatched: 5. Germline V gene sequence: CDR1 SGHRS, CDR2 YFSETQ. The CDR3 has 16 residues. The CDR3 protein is CASSETLAGGTDTQYF. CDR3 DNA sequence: TGCGCCAGCAGCGAGACACTAGCGGGAGGCACAGATACGCAGTATTTT. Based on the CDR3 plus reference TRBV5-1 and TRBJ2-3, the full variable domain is KAGVTQTPRYLIKTRGQQVTLSCSPISGHRSVSWYQQTPGQGLQFLFEYFSETQRNKGNFPGRFSGRQFSNSRSEMNVSTLELGDSALYLCASSETLAGGTDTQYFGPGTRLTVL.

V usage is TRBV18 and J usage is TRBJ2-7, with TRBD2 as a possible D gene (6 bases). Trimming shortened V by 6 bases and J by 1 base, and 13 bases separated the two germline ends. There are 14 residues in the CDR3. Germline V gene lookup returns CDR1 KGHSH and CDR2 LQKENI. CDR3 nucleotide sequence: TGTGCCAGCTCCTCCCAGCGGGTTTCCTACGAGCAGTACTTC. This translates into CASSSQRVSYEQYF.

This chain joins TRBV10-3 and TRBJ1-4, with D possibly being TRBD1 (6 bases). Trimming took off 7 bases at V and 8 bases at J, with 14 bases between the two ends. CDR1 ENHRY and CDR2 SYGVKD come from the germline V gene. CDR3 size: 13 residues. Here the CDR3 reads CAIKRQVGEKLFF. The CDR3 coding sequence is TGTGCCATCAAACGACAGGTGGGCGAAAAACTGTTTTTT.

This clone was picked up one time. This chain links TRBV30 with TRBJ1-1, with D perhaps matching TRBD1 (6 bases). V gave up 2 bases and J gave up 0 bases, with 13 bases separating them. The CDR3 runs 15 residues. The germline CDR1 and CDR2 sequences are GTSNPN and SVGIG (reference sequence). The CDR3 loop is CAWSTGQPMNTEAFF. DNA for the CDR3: TGTGCCTGGAGTACAGGACAGCCAATGAACACTGAAGCTTTCTTT. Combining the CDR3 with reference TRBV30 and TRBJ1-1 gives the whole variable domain SQTIHQWPATLVQPVGSPLSLECTVEGTSNPNLYWYRQAAGRGLQLLFYSVGIGQISSEVPQNLSASRPQDRQFILSSKKLLLSDSGFYLCAWSTGQPMNTEAFFGQGTRLTVV.

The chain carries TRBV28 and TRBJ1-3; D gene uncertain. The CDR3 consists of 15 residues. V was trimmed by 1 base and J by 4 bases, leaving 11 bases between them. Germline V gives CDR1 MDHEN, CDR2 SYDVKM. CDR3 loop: CASSLLGVQGNTIYF. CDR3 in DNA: TGTGCCAGCAGTTTATTAGGCGTACAGGGAAACACCATATATTTT.

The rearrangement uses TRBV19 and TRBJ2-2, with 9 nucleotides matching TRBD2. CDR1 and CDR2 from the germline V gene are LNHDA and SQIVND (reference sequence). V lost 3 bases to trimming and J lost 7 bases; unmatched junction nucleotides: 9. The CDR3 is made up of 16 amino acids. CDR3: CASSMEGLASIGELFF. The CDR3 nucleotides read TGTGCCAGTAGTATGGAGGGACTAGCATCTATCGGGGAGCTGTTTTTT.

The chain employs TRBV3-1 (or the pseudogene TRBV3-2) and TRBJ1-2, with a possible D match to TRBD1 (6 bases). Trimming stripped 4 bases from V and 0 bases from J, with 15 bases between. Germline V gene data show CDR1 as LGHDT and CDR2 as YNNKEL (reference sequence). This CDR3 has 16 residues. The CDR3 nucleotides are TGTGCCAGCAGCCGGGGGCCGGACAGAGCTAACTATGGCTACACCTTC. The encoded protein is CASSRGPDRANYGYTF.

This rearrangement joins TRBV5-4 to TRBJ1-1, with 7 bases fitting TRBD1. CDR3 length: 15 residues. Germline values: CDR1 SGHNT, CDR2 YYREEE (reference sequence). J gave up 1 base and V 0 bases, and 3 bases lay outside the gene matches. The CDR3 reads CASSLAGTANTEAFF. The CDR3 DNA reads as TGTGCCAGCAGCTTGGCGGGGACAGCGAACACTGAAGCTTTCTTT.

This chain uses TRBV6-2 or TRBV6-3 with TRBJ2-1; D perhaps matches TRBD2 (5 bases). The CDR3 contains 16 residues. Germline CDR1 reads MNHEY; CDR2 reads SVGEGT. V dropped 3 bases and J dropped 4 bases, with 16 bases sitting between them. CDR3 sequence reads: CASSYGLVAWYNEQFF. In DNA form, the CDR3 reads TGTGCCAGCAGTTATGGTCTGGTAGCGTGGTACAATGAGCAGTTCTTC.

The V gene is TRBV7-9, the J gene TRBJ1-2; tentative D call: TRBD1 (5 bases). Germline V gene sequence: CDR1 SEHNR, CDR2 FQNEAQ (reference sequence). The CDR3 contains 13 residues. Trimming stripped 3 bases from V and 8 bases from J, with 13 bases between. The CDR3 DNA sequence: TGTGCCAGCAGCTTCCGGTCGACAGACGGCTACACCTTC. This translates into CASSFRSTDGYTF. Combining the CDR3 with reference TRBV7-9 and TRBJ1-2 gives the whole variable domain DTGVSQNPRHKITKRGQNVTFRCDPISEHNRLYWYRQTLGQGPEFLTYFQNEAQLEKSRLLSDRFSAERPKGSFSTLEIQRTEQGDSAMYLCASSFRSTDGYTFGSGTRLTVV.